One T cell receptor (beta chain) is described in this entry. In this sample, this clonotype turned up many times. Its antigen remains undetermined. No base quality information exists; no much larger clone differs at one position. These data belong to a study of molecular identifiers for immune sequencing clone quantification (dated by TCRdb to 2017 to 2018). Background for the entire study: In a replicate experiment, RNA from roughly 18,000 or 92,000 naive CD8 T cells was split into five aliquots, four of which were sequenced. This methods study used CD8 T cells to benchmark TCR RNA copy counting and molecular-identifier clustering-based TCR repertoire sequencing (MIDCIRS). Study-level results and caveats: When barcode sub-clustering was not used, chimeric consensus sequences inflated TCR diversity, with chimeras reaching as high as 47%. A single cell's worth of spiked-in Jurkat TCR RNA was reported detectable even among under 1.1 million naive CD8 T cells. Modeling estimated approximately 3 recovered TCR RNA copies per cell, compared with about 10 by digital PCR, which implies approximately 30% capture efficiency. Clones above 20 RNA copies held over 97% of molecules in CMV-specific effector cells but under 1% in naive cells. Naive libraries contained spiked-in Jurkat TCR RNA (roughly 10 copies' worth), which is not part of the donor repertoire. Highly expanded clone sizes could be underestimated because identical TCR molecules may share a barcode.

Libraries of naive CD8 T cells were generated from about 20,000 to 1,000,000 sorted cells, with 10%, 30% or 50% of the purified RNA used. Naive CD8 T cells, defined as CD8+CD4-CCR7+CD45RA+, were FACS-sorted into RLT Plus buffer on a BD FACSAria II. To test detection sensitivity, Jurkat RNA equal to ten TCR copies was added to samples of about 18,000-1,100,000 naive CD8 T cells. CD8 T cells were enriched with RosetteSep CD8+ T Cell Enrichment Cocktail and Ficoll-Paque, followed by ACK red cell lysis. Counted from cysteine to phenylalanine, this CDR3 has 13 amino acids. The retained sequence is limited to the CDR3, 39 bases, with the frame set at the first base. V gives up 5 bases and J gives up 3 bases, and the segment between their germline ends measures 11 bases. CDR1 is given as MNHEY and CDR2 as SVGAGI, both from the germline V gene. Receptors were amplified or captured by PCR. Instrument on record: Illumina HiSeq 4000. Preparation of bulk TCR libraries followed a previously described approach, with the TCR primers listed in Table S5. The Qiagen AllPrep DNA/RNA kit was used to purify total RNA. Before analysis, reads from multiple sequencing runs of one library were combined. The paper's data handling went like this. Only reads with exact TCR constant sequence were kept, trimmed to 150 nt, and grouped by their 12-nt molecular barcodes. Reads in each barcode group were sub-clustered using a 15% Levenshtein threshold, and a quality-weighted consensus sequence was built for each RNA molecule. Non-functional sequences were filtered out, along with any lower-count sequence sitting one edit away from another sequence. Based on fitting two negative binomial distributions, any barcode sub-cluster with under 20% of the maximum read count was discarded. TCRdb's own reprocessing of the public reads used fastp at Q25 and MiXCR and kept productive beta chains. CDR3 protein duplicates are merged, each entry listing the most common genes and DNA. None of the V and J calls come from the authors' own analysis; TCRdb made them. A total of some 320,000 distinct CDR3 sequences appear in this sample, around 21% of them only once. Over 0.7% of the sample rests with the top ten.

This receptor was obtained from a human donor in good health. Some libraries in this study had Jurkat cell RNA spiked in. Sequenced: naive CD8+ T cells from blood, with Jurkat cell RNA spiked in. Explained via the paper, the cell subset or site label denotes: FACS-sorted CD8+CD4-CCR7+CD45RA+ naive T cells. This chain joins TRBV6-5 to TRBJ2-7; the D gene lacks a confident call. The nucleotides read TGTGCCAGCAGTCCCGCCTGGGGCTACGAGCAGTACTTC. Its translation reads: CASSPAWGYEQYF.